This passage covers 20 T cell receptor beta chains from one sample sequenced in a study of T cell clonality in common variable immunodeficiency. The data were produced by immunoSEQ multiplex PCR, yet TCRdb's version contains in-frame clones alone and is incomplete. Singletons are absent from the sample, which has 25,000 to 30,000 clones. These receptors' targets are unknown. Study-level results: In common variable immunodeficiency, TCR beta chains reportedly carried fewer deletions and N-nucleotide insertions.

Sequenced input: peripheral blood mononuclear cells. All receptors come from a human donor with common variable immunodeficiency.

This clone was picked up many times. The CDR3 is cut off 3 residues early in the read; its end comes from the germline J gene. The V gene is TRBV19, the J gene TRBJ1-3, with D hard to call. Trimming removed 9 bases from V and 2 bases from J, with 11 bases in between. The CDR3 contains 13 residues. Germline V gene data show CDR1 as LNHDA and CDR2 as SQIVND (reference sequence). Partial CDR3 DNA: TGTGCCAGCACCGACAATCCTGGAAACACC. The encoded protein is CASTDNPGNT. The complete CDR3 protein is CASTDNPGNTIYF.

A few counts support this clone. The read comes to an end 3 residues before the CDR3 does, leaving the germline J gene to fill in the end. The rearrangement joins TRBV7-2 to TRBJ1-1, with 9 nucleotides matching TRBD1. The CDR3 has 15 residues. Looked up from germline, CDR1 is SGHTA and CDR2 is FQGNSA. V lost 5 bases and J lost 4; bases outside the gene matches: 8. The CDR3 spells CASSPRTGESTEAFF. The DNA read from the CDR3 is TGTGCCAGCAGCCCAAGGACAGGGGAAAGCACTGAA.

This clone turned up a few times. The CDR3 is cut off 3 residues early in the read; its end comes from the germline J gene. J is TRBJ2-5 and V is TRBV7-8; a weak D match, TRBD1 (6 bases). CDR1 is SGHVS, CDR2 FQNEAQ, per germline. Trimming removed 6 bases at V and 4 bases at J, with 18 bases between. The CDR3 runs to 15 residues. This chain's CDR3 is CASSKGYQGSETQYF. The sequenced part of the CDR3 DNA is TGTGCCAGCAGTAAAGGATACCAGGGGTCAGAGACC.

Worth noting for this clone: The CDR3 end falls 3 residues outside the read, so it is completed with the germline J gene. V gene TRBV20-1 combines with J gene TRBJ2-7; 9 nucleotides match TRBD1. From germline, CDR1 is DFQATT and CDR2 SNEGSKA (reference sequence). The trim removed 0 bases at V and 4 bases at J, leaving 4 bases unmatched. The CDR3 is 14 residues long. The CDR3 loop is CSARDTGGGYEQYF. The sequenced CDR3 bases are TGCAGTGCTAGAGATACAGGGGGCGGGTACGAG.

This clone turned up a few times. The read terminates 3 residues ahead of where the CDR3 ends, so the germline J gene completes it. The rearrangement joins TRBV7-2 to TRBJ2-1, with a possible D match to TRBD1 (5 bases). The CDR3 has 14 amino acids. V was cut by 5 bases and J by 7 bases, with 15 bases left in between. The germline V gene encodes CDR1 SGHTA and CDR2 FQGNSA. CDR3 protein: CASSPRADVNEQFF. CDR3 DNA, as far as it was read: TGTGCCAGCAGCCCCAGGGCGGATGTAAATGAG.

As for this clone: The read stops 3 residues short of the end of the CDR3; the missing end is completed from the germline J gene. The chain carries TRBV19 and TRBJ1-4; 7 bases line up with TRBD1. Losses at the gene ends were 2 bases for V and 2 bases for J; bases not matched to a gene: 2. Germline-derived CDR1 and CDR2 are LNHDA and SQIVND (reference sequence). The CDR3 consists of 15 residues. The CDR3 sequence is CASSILQGTNEKLFF. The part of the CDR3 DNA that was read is TGTGCCAGTAGTATACTACAGGGGACTAATGAAAAA.

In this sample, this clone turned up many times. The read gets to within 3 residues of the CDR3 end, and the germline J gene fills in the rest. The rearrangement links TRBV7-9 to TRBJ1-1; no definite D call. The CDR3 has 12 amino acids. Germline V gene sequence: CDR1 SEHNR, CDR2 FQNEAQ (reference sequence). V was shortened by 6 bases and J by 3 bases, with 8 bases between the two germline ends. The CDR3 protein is CASSSTYTEAFF. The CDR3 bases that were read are TGTGCCAGCAGTTCTACTTACACTGAA.

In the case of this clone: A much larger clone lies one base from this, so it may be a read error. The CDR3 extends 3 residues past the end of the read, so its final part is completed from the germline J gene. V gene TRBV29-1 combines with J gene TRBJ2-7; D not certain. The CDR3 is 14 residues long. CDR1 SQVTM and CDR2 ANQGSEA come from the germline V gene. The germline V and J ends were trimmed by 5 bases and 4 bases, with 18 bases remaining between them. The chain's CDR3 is CSVNSGAHPYEQYF. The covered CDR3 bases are TGCAGCGTTAATAGTGGTGCCCACCCTTACGAG.

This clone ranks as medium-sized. Here the CDR3 reads CASSARTGDGNSPLHF. The part of the CDR3 DNA that was read is TGTGCCAGCAGCGCCCGGACAGGGGACGGAAATTCACCC. The chain couples TRBV9 to TRBJ1-6, with 9 bases matching TRBD1. Read data end 3 residues before the CDR3 end; the end is taken from the germline J gene. Germline V gene lookup returns CDR1 SGDLS and CDR2 YYNGEE. The CDR3 runs 16 residues. V lost 3 bases to trimming and J lost 7 bases; unmatched junction nucleotides: 8. The full variable domain, rest sourced from reference TRBV9 and TRBJ1-6, is DSGVTQTPKHLITATGQRVTLRCSPRSGDLSVYWYQQSLDQGLQFLIQYYNGEERAKGNILERFSAQQFPDLHSELNLSSLELGDSALYFCASSARTGDGNSPLHFGNGTRLTVT.

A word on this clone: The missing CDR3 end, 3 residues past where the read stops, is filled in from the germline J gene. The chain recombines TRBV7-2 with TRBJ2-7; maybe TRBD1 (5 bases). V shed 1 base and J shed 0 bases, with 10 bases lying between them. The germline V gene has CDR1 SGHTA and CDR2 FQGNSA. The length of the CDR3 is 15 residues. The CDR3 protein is CASSLGQFYSYEQYF. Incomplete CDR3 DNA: TGTGCCAGCAGCTTAGGACAGTTCTACTCCTACGAG.

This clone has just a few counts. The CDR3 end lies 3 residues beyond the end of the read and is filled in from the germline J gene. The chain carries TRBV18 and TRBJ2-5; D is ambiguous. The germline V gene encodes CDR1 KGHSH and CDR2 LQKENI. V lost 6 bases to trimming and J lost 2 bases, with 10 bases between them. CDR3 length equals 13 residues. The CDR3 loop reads CASSHVGQETQYF. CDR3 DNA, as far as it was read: TGTGCCAGCTCGCACGTAGGGCAAGAGACC.

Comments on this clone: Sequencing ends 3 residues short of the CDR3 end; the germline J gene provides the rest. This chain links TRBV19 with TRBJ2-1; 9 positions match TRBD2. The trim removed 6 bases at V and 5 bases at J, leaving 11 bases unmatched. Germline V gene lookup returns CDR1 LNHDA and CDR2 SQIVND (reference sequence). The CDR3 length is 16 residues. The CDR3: CASRSLSGGRNNEQFF. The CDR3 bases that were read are TGTGCCAGTAGGTCCCTTAGCGGGGGCCGCAACAATGAG.

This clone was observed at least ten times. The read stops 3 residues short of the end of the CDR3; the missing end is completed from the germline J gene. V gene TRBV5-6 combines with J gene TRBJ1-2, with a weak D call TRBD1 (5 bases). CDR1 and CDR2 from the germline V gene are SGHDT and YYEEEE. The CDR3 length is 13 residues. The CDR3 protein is CASSLGQLGGYTF. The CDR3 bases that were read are TGTGCCAGCAGCTTGGGACAGTTGGGCGGC.

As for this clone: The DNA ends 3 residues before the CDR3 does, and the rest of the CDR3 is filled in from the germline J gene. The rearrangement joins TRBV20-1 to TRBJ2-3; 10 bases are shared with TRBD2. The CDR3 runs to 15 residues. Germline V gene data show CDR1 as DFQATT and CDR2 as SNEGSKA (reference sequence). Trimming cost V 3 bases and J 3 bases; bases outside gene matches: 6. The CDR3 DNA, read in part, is TGCAGTGCTAGTGCGCTAGCGGGGGTAACAGATACG. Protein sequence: CSASALAGVTDT. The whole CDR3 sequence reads CSASALAGVTDTQYF.

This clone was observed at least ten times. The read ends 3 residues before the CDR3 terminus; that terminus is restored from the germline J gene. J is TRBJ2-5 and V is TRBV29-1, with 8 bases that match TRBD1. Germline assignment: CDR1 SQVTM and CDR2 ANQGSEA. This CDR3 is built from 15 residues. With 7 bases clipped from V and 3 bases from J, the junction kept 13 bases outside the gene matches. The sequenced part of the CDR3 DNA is TGCAGCGCCCGTCGGACAGGGCGGGCGGAAGAGACC. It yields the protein CSARRTGRAEET. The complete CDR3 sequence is CSARRTGRAEETQYF.

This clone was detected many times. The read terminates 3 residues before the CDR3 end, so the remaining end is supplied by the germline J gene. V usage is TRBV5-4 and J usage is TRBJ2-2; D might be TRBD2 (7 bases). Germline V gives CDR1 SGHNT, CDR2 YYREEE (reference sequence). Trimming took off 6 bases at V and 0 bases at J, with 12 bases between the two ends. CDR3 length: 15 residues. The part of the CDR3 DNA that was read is TGTGCCAGCAACTCGGGGGGCCCGAACACCGGGGAG. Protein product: CASNSGGPNTGE. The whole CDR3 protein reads CASNSGGPNTGELFF.

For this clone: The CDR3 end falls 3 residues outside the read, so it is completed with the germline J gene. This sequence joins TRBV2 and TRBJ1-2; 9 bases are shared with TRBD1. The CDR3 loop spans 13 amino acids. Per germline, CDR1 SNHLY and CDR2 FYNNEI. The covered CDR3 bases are TGTGCCAGCAGTCAAACAGGGGGCGCGGGC. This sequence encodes CASSQTGGAG. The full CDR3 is CASSQTGGAGYTF.

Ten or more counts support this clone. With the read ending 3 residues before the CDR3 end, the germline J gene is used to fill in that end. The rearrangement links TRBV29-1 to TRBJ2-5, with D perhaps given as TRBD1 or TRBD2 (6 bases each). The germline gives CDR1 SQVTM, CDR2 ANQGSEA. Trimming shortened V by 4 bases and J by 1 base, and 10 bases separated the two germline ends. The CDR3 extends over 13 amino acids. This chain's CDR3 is CSVGRDTQETQYF. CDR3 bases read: TGCAGCGTTGGGCGGGACACCCAAGAGACC. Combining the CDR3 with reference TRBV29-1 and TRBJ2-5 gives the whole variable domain SAVISQKPSRDICQRGTSLTIQCQVDSQVTMMFWYRQQPGQSLTLIATANQGSEATYESGFVIDKFPISRPNLTFSTLTVSNMSPEDSSIYLCSVGRDTQETQYFGPGTRLLVL.

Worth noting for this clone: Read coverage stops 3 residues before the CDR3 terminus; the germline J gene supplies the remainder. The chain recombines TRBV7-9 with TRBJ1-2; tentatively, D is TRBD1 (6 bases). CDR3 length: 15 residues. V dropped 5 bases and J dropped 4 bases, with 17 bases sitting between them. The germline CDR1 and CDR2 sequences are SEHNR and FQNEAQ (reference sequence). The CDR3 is CASSREAGASYGYTF. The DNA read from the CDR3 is TGTGCCAGCAGCAGGGAGGCAGGGGCTTCCTATGGC.

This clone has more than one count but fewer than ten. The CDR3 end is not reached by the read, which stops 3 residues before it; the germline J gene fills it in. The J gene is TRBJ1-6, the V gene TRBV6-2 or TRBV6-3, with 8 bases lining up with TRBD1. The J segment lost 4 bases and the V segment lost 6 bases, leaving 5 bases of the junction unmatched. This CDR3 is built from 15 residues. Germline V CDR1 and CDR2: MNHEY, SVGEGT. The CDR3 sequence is CASRPDRGYNSPLHF. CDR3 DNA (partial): TGTGCCAGCAGGCCCGACAGGGGTTATAATTCACCC.